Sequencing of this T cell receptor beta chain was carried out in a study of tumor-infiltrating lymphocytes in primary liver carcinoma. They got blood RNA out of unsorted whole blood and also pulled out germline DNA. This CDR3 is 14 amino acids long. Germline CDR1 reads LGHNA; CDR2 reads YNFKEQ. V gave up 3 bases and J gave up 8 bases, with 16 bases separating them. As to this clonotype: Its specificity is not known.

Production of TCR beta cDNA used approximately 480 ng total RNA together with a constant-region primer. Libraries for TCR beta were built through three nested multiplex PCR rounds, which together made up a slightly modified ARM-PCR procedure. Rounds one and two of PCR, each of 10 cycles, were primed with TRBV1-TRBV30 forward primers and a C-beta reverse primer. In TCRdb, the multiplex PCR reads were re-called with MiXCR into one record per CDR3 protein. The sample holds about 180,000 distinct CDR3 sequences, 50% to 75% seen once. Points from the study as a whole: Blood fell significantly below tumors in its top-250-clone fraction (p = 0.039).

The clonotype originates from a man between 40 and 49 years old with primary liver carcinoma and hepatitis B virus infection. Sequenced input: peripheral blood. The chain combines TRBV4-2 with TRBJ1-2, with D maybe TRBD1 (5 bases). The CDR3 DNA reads TGTGCCAGCAGCCAGGTGGCCCCGGGGGTCGGCTACACCTTC. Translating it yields CASSQVAPGVGYTF.